The 24 T cell receptor beta chains below all came from one sample that was sequenced in a study of blood T cell repertoires in COVID-19. Data came from immunoSEQ multiplex PCR; TCRdb stores just in-frame clones and leaves some out. Of 30,000 or so clones listed, about 86% are singletons. Sequences were obtained from peripheral blood. The source of these receptors is an elderly woman with active or convalescent COVID-19.

This chain connects TRBV6-5 to TRBJ1-1; 9 bases map to TRBD1. The CDR3 consists of 14 residues. The ends lost 2 bases at V and 7 bases at J; junction bases unmatched: 5. Per the germline V gene, CDR1 is MNHEY and CDR2 is SVGAGI. The CDR3 sequence is CASSYRDREYEAFF. The CDR3 bases are TGTGCCAGCAGTTACCGGGACAGGGAATATGAAGCTTTCTTT.

The rearrangement uses TRBV2 and TRBJ1-2, with TRBD1 matching 7 bases. The V and J ends lost 3 bases and 8 bases, in that order; junction bases with no gene match: 9. The CDR3 loop spans 14 amino acids. CDR1 and CDR2 from the germline V gene are SNHLY and FYNNEI. CDR3 in DNA: TGTGCCAGCAGTGACCAGGGGGGACAGAAGGGCTACACCTTC. Its translation is CASSDQGGQKGYTF.

The V call is TRBV6-5, the J call TRBJ2-7, with TRBD2 matching 9 bases. This CDR3 region has 16 residues. With V trimmed by 2 bases and J by 0 bases, 5 bases remained unmatched. CDR1 and CDR2 (germline): MNHEY, SVGAGI. For the CDR3, the DNA is TGTGCCAGCAGTTACAGGGCTAGCGGGAACTCCTACGAGCAGTACTTC. This codes for CASSYRASGNSYEQYF.

The chain has TRBV9 and TRBJ1-4; D ambiguous. This CDR3 has 14 residues. V gave up 0 bases and J gave up 8 bases, with 11 bases separating them. Per the germline V gene, CDR1 is SGDLS and CDR2 is YYNGEE. This chain's CDR3 is CASSVEGRGEKLFF. CDR3 nucleotide sequence: TGTGCCAGCAGCGTAGAAGGTCGAGGGGAAAAACTGTTTTTT.

This sequence joins TRBV19 and TRBJ1-2, with D possibly matching TRBD1 (5 bases). The germline CDR1 and CDR2 sequences are LNHDA and SQIVND (reference sequence). The CDR3 covers 15 residues. V dropped 3 bases and J dropped 5 bases, with 16 bases sitting between them. This chain's CDR3 is CASSIPGGGGYGYTF. Here the CDR3 DNA reads TGTGCCAGTAGTATCCCCGGCGGGGGAGGGTATGGCTACACCTTC. Full variable domain (remainder filled in from reference TRBV19 and TRBJ1-2): DGGITQSPKYLFRKEGQNVTLSCEQNLNHDAMYWYRQDPGQGLRLIYYSQIVNDFQKGDIAEGYSVSREKKESFPLTVTSAQKNPTAFYLCASSIPGGGGYGYTFGSGTRLTVV.

This chain connects TRBV2 to TRBJ2-7, with 9 nucleotides matching TRBD2. V gave up 3 bases and J gave up 7 bases; unmatched junction bases: 10. The CDR3 covers 15 residues. Germline V gives CDR1 SNHLY, CDR2 FYNNEI. For the CDR3, the DNA is TGTGCCAGCAGTGAGTTGCCTAGCGGGATGGGTGAGCAGTACTTC. Translating it yields CASSELPSGMGEQYF. Full variable domain (rest looked up from reference TRBV2 and TRBJ2-7): EPEVTQTPSHQVTQMGQEVILRCVPISNHLYFYWYRQILGQKVEFLVSFYNNEISEKSEIFDDQFSVERPDGSNFTLKIRSTKLEDSAMYFCASSELPSGMGEQYFGPGTRLTVT.

V is TRBV6-5 and J is TRBJ2-1; the D is unclear. The CDR3 is made up of 15 amino acids. Germline V gene data show CDR1 as MNHEY and CDR2 as SVGAGI. Deletions cut 5 bases from V and 0 bases from J, with 11 bases between. The CDR3, as DNA: TGTGCCAGCAGTCTTGGTCCGAGCTCCTACAATGAGCAGTTCTTC. This codes for CASSLGPSSYNEQFF.

The chain links TRBV6-5 to TRBJ1-1; 10 bases map to TRBD1. The germline V gene encodes CDR1 MNHEY and CDR2 SVGAGI. V shed 6 bases and J 1 base; nucleotides not matched to a gene: 5. The CDR3 length is 15 residues. The CDR3 region is CASRDRGFWNTEAFF. In DNA, the CDR3 is TGTGCCAGCAGGGACAGGGGGTTTTGGAACACTGAAGCTTTCTTT.

The rearrangement joins TRBV19 to TRBJ1-2; 7 nucleotides align to TRBD1. The CDR3 length is 16 residues. Germline trimming cut 6 bases from V and 2 bases from J; bases unmatched to any gene: 12. Looked up from germline, CDR1 is LNHDA and CDR2 is SQIVND (reference sequence). CDR3 DNA: TGTGCCAGTAGCCATAATGGGGGACAGCGGAACTATGGCTACACCTTC. As protein: CASSHNGGQRNYGYTF.

V and J are TRBV9 and TRBJ2-1; D is uncertain. The CDR3 is 15 residues long. Per germline, CDR1 SGDLS and CDR2 YYNGEE. Trimming removed 4 bases at V and 5 bases at J, with 16 bases between. As DNA, the CDR3 is TGTGCCAGCAGCTCCCAGGATATTCCGAACAATGAGCAGTTCTTC. Protein product: CASSSQDIPNNEQFF.

The chain links TRBV9 to TRBJ2-5; D possibly corresponds to TRBD2 (6 bases). V gave up 3 bases and J gave up 4 bases, with 16 bases separating them. This CDR3 comprises 15 residues. Germline CDR1 SGDLS, CDR2 YYNGEE. CDR3 sequence (DNA): TGTGCCAGCAGCGAAAGCGTTGGGGGGTCAGAGACCCAGTACTTC. Protein sequence: CASSESVGGSETQYF.

This clone was observed once. V usage is TRBV10-3 and J usage is TRBJ1-6, with 10 bases that match TRBD1. This CDR3 comprises 13 residues. V was clipped by 4 bases and J by 9 bases; unmatched bases: 0. Per the germline V gene, CDR1 is ENHRY and CDR2 is SYGVKD. The CDR3 DNA sequence: TGTGCCATCAGTGGGGACAGGGGTTCACCCCTCCACTTT. Amino acids: CAISGDRGSPLHF.

The CDR3 DNA reads TGTGCCAGCAGCGCACTAACTAGCGGGAGTTCCGAGCAGTACTTC. This gives the protein CASSALTSGSSEQYF. V and J are TRBV2 and TRBJ2-7, with 11 nucleotides matching TRBD2. Germline V gene data show CDR1 as SNHLY and CDR2 as FYNNEI. The CDR3 is made up of 15 amino acids. J lost 6 bases, V lost 6 bases, and 10 bases had no gene match.

Written as DNA, the CDR3 is TGTGCCAGCAGAAGCAGGGGGAACACTGAAGCTTTCTTT. Amino acids: CASRSRGNTEAFF. The chain joins TRBV28 to TRBJ1-1; possible D gene TRBD1, 6 bases. Germline V gene sequence: CDR1 MDHEN, CDR2 SYDVKM. V was shortened by 6 bases and J by 1 base, with 9 bases between the two germline ends. The CDR3 has 13 amino acids.

This chain connects TRBV7-8 to TRBJ1-2; TRBD1 is a possible D gene (5 bases). V lost 5 bases and J 7 bases, leaving 17 bases between the germline ends. The germline CDR1 and CDR2 sequences are SGHVS and FQNEAQ. This CDR3 is built from 14 residues. CDR3 bases: TGTGCCAGCAGCCTTACAATAGGACACCTTGGCTACACCTTC. It yields the protein CASSLTIGHLGYTF.

This chain uses TRBV6-2 or TRBV6-3 with TRBJ1-4; D is unresolved. CDR1 and CDR2 (germline): MNHEY, SVGEGT. This CDR3 comprises 14 residues. Between the trimmed V and J ends, which lost 4 bases and 0 bases, there was a span of 6 bases. As DNA, the CDR3 is TGTGCCAGCAGTTCCGTTGCAACTAATGAAAAACTGTTTTTT. It encodes CASSSVATNEKLFF.

The chain uses TRBV6-5 and TRBJ2-1; 14 positions match TRBD2. Germline loops: CDR1 MNHEY, CDR2 SVGAGI. The CDR3 length is 15 residues. The ends lost 2 bases at V and 8 bases at J; junction bases unmatched: 2. The CDR3 region has the DNA TGTGCCAGCAGTTACCGGGGACTAGCGGGGGATGAGCAGTTCTTC. Protein: CASSYRGLAGDEQFF.

The chain employs TRBV4-2 and TRBJ2-2; the match to TRBD2 covers 10 bases. CDR1 is LGHNA, CDR2 YNFKEQ, per germline. The trim removed 0 bases at V and 2 bases at J, leaving 3 bases unmatched. The CDR3 is 17 residues long. The CDR3 protein is CASSQDASGGNTGELFF. CDR3 bases: TGTGCCAGCAGCCAAGATGCTAGCGGGGGTAACACCGGGGAGCTGTTTTTT.

This chain's CDR3 is CASSIDLGTVSNQPQHF. Written as DNA, the CDR3 is TGTGCCAGTAGTATAGATTTGGGGACAGTTAGCAATCAGCCCCAGCATTTT. The V and J genes are TRBV19 and TRBJ1-5; the match to TRBD1 covers 7 bases. This CDR3 region has 17 residues. The junction had 5 bases not matched to a gene; V was cut back by 0 bases and J by 0 bases. CDR1 and CDR2 from the germline V gene are LNHDA and SQIVND (reference sequence).

Only a few counts were recorded for this clone. The rearrangement links TRBV3-1 (or the pseudogene TRBV3-2) to TRBJ2-7; 7 bases match TRBD2. This CDR3 region has 13 residues. V was pared by 6 bases and J by 4 bases, with 6 bases of the junction left unmatched. Per germline, CDR1 LGHDT and CDR2 YNNKEL (reference sequence). The DNA for the CDR3 is TGTGCCAGCAGGGGAGCGGGATTGTACGAGCAGTACTTC. This translates into CASRGAGLYEQYF.

This sequence joins TRBV4-2 and TRBJ2-5, with a weak D call TRBD2 (5 bases). Germline values: CDR1 LGHNA, CDR2 YNFKEQ. The ends were cut back, 0 bases at V and 1 base at J, with 21 bases in the middle. The CDR3 is 19 residues long. The CDR3 spells CASSQERRSLVALQETQYF. The CDR3, as DNA: TGTGCCAGCAGCCAAGAAAGGAGGAGCCTAGTAGCCCTCCAAGAGACCCAGTACTTC.

This chain joins TRBV21-1 and TRBJ1-1; TRBD1 is the table's D call, not checked against the DNA. TRBV21-1 is a pseudogene locus. The length of the CDR3 is 14 residues. DNA of the CDR3: TGTGCCAGCAGCAAAACAAGGGGGAACACTGAAGCTTTCTTT. Its protein is CASSKTRGNTEAFF.

This rearrangement joins TRBV28 to TRBJ1-6; 9 bases map to TRBD1. This CDR3 spans 16 amino acids. Germline CDR1 and CDR2: MDHEN and SYDVKM. Trimming took 5 bases from V and 9 from J; bases not matched to a gene: 11. The CDR3 region is CASSPPAGQGSSPLHF. The CDR3 region has the DNA TGTGCCAGCAGTCCGCCCGCGGGACAGGGAAGTTCACCCCTCCACTTT.

This sequence joins TRBV11-3 and TRBJ2-6, with 8 positions matching TRBD1. Germline V lookup: CDR1 SGHNT, CDR2 YENEEA. The CDR3 sequence is 17 residues long. The J segment lost 0 bases and the V segment lost 4 bases, leaving 5 bases of the junction unmatched. Here the CDR3 reads CASSSGQAISGANVLTF. CDR3 nucleotides: TGTGCCAGCAGCTCGGGACAGGCGATCTCTGGGGCCAACGTCCTGACTTTC.